These 8 T cell receptor beta chains originate from one sample sequenced in a study of cytomegalovirus exposure and HLA in healthy donors. The PCR had 60 Vbeta and 13 Jbeta primers. Assay: immunoSEQ multiplex PCR; the TCRdb copy retains only in-frame clones and omits some. In the table there are about 160,000 clones, roughly 80% of which are singletons. The material sequenced was PBMCs. All receptors derive from a male donor in good health and CMV-seronegative.

This chain uses TRBV9 with TRBJ2-6; D not resolved. Trimming left V 4 bases short and J 0 bases short, with 8 bases between. Germline CDR1 is SGDLS and CDR2 is YYNGEE. The CDR3 has 15 residues. The CDR3 region has the DNA TGTGCCAGCAGCTCGCGGAGCTCTGGGGCCAACGTCCTGACTTTC. Encoded protein: CASSSRSSGANVLTF.

This clone was observed a handful of times. The chain's CDR3 is CASNVRGNQPQHF. CDR3 DNA sequence: TGTGCCAGCAACGTCAGGGGGAATCAGCCCCAGCATTTT. The rearrangement joins TRBV6-1 to TRBJ1-5; TRBD1 agrees at 7 bases. Looked up from germline, CDR1 is MNHNS and CDR2 is SASEGT. This CDR3 has 13 residues. Losses at the gene ends were 7 bases for V and 4 bases for J; bases not matched to a gene: 4.

This clone came up a few times. J is TRBJ1-6 and V is TRBV6-5, with D perhaps TRBD1 (6 bases). CDR1 and CDR2 from the germline V gene are MNHEY and SVGAGI. V lost 5 bases and J lost 7, with 12 bases in between. This CDR3 is built from 14 residues. DNA for the CDR3: TGTGCCAGCAGTCGGACAGCGGGGAATTCACCCCTCCACTTT. This encodes CASSRTAGNSPLHF.

The chain carries TRBV4-1 and TRBJ2-1; 8 bases map to TRBD2. The CDR3 extends over 16 amino acids. Trimming removed 1 base from V and 0 bases from J; junction bases left unmatched: 2. CDR1 and CDR2 (germline): MGHRA, YSYEKL. CDR3 DNA sequence: TGCGCCAGCAGCCAAGGCAGCGGGAGCTCCTACAATGAGCAGTTCTTC. This translates into CASSQGSGSSYNEQFF.

The chain has TRBV6-9 and TRBJ2-7, with 7 bases aligning to TRBD2. V trimming: 7 bases; J trimming: 7 bases; junction bases outside the gene matches: 10. This CDR3 has 13 amino acids. Looked up from germline, CDR1 is MNHGY and CDR2 is SVAAGI. CDR3 sequence reads: CASKGGSDEEQYF. CDR3 coding DNA: TGTGCCAGCAAGGGAGGGTCAGACGAGGAGCAGTACTTC.

This rearrangement joins TRBV14 to TRBJ1-1; a possible D gene is TRBD1 (5 bases). There are 15 residues in the CDR3. Between the trimmed V and J ends, which lost 0 bases and 8 bases, there was a span of 16 bases. In germline, CDR1 is SGHDN, CDR2 FVKESK. The CDR3 nucleotides are TGTGCCAGCAGCCAAGATACCCGGACACGGAAAGAAGCTTTCTTT. This sequence encodes CASSQDTRTRKEAFF.

The gene calls are TRBV18 and TRBJ2-6; maybe TRBD1 (6 bases). V dropped 1 base and J dropped 2 bases, with 9 bases sitting between them. The germline V gene encodes CDR1 KGHSH and CDR2 LQKENI. This CDR3 region has 16 residues. Here the CDR3 reads CASSPLEGAGANVLTF. The DNA for the CDR3 is TGTGCCAGCTCACCACTCGAGGGGGCTGGGGCCAACGTCCTGACTTTC. The variable domain in full, with the rest retrieved from reference TRBV18 and TRBJ2-6, is NAGVMQNPRHLVRRRGQEARLRCSPMKGHSHVYWYRQLPEEGLKFMVYLQKENIIDESGMPKERFSAEFPKEGPSILRIQQVVRGDSAAYFCASSPLEGAGANVLTFGAGSRLTVL.

V usage is TRBV29-1 and J usage is TRBJ1-2; D unresolved. CDR3 size: 14 residues. In germline, CDR1 is SQVTM, CDR2 ANQGSEA. V was clipped by 4 bases and J by 2 bases, with 14 bases between them. The DNA for the CDR3 is TGCAGCGTTGGTCGGGTACAACGGAACTATGGCTACACCTTC. Protein: CSVGRVQRNYGYTF.